Shown below are 18 T cell receptor beta chains from a single sample sequenced in a study of vaccination and CD4 T cells after COVID-19 (dated by TCRdb to between 2021 and 2024). The treatment or condition label, as the study defines it: roughly ten-day PBMC culture with coronavirus spike peptide pools or control peptides (ViraFEST assay). Library preparation used PCR. Sequencer: Illumina iSeq 100. DNA from cultured CD4+ T cells underwent TCR sequencing with the Oncomine TCR Beta short-read assay at the Johns Hopkins FTIC core. The raw public data were reprocessed by TCRdb itself: fastp quality trimming at Q25, MiXCR clonotype calling, in-frame beta chains only. Under each unique CDR3 protein, matching rows form one entry showing the most common genes and DNA. Here the sample has 15,000 to 20,000 distinct CDR3 sequences; 45% to 65% occur a single time. The ten largest clones represent roughly 9% of the sample.

These receptors' antigens are unknown. Sequenced material: CD4+ T cells from blood, cultured in vitro. The source of these receptors is a human donor who had recovered from COVID-19.

The rearrangement links TRBV7-8 to TRBJ1-3; D is ambiguous. Germline loops: CDR1 SGHVS, CDR2 FQNEAQ. CDR3 length: 15 amino acids. Trimming cost V 1 base and J 2 bases, with 9 bases left between them. CDR3 DNA sequence: TGTGCCAGCAGCTTAGTGGCCGGGGCTGGAAACACCATATATTTT. This codes for CASSLVAGAGNTIYF.

The V and J genes are TRBV18 and TRBJ2-1, with D perhaps TRBD1 (6 bases). Trimming took off 0 bases at V and 6 bases at J, with 18 bases between the two ends. Germline V lookup: CDR1 KGHSH, CDR2 LQKENI. The CDR3 has 17 residues. The CDR3, as DNA: TGTGCCAGCTCACCACCATTGACAGGAGCATCTGGCAATGAGCAGTTCTTC. Residues: CASSPPLTGASGNEQFF.

This rearrangement joins TRBV7-3 to TRBJ2-3; no firm D call. Germline CDR1 and CDR2: SGHTA and FQGTGA. The CDR3 runs to 13 residues. Trimming pared 5 bases from V and 2 bases from J, leaving 8 bases between. Written as DNA, the CDR3 is TGTGCCAGCAGCCCGAGTACCACAGATACGCAGTATTTT. Amino acids: CASSPSTTDTQYF. The entire variable domain, with the rest obtained from reference TRBV7-3 and TRBJ2-3, is as follows: GAGVSQTPSNKVTEKGKYVELRCDPISGHTALYWYRQSLGQGPEFLIYFQGTGAADDSGLPNDRFFAVRPEGSVSTLKIQRTERGDSAVYLCASSPSTTDTQYFGPGTRLTVL.

This sequence joins TRBV30 and TRBJ1-5; 8 bases match TRBD1. The germline V gene has CDR1 GTSNPN and CDR2 SVGIG (reference sequence). V dropped 1 base and J dropped 5; count of bases not matched to a gene: 4. CDR3 length: 14 amino acids. The CDR3 DNA reads as TGTGCCTGGAGTGCAGGACAGGGTGATCAGCCCCAGCATTTT. It specifies CAWSAGQGDQPQHF.

This clonotype was detected a few times. The rearrangement links TRBV10-3 to TRBJ2-3, with D possibly matching TRBD2 (6 bases). The CDR3 totals 14 residues. CDR1 and CDR2 (germline): ENHRY, SYGVKD. Deletions cut 8 bases from V and 0 bases from J, with 12 bases between. CDR3 DNA sequence: TGTGCCATCGGGGGGTCCACTAGCACAGATACGCAGTATTTT. Protein: CAIGGSTSTDTQYF.

The chain has TRBV6-2 or TRBV6-3 and TRBJ1-5; TRBD1 matches at 8 bases. CDR1 and CDR2 from the germline V gene are MNHEY and SVGEGT. The CDR3 is 15 amino acids. V trimming: 6 bases; J trimming: 7 bases; junction bases outside the gene matches: 11. This CDR3 reads CASRPGQGRKQPQHF. Here the CDR3 DNA reads TGTGCCAGCAGACCTGGACAGGGAAGGAAACAGCCCCAGCATTTT.

This clonotype has more than one count but fewer than ten. The rearrangement uses TRBV2 and TRBJ1-1; tentative D call: TRBD1 (6 bases). CDR3 length equals 14 residues. Trimming stripped 2 bases from V and 7 bases from J, with 14 bases between. CDR1 and CDR2 from the germline V gene are SNHLY and FYNNEI. Here the CDR3 reads CASSEHAGVGEAFF. The DNA of the CDR3 is TGTGCCAGCAGTGAACACGCAGGGGTCGGTGAAGCTTTCTTT.

The chain is built from TRBV11-2 and TRBJ2-2; TRBD1 aligns across 7 bases. The germline CDR1 and CDR2 sequences are SGHAT and FQNNGV. CDR3 length: 13 residues. The J segment lost 5 bases and the V segment lost 5 bases, leaving 2 bases of the junction unmatched. The CDR3 bases are TGTGCCAGCAGCGTACAGGGGACCGGGGAGCTGTTTTTT. It yields the protein CASSVQGTGELFF.

CDR3 sequence reads: CASSHGRREAFF. CDR3 nucleotides: TGTGCCAGCAGCCACGGACGCCGGGAAGCTTTCTTT. This chain connects TRBV12-3 or TRBV12-4 to TRBJ1-1, with unresolved D. The V end was cut by 6 bases, the J end by 8 bases, with 13 bases between. The CDR3 is 12 amino acids.

The V gene is TRBV4-3, the J gene TRBJ2-5; 7 positions agree with TRBD2. This CDR3 spans 14 amino acids. Germline V gene lookup returns CDR1 LGHNA and CDR2 YSLEER. V was pared by 1 base and J by 4 bases, with 3 bases of the junction left unmatched. CDR3 residues: CASSQGWEGETQYF. The CDR3 DNA reads as TGCGCCAGCAGCCAAGGGTGGGAGGGAGAGACCCAGTACTTC.

V gene TRBV2 combines with J gene TRBJ2-1; 7 positions agree with TRBD2. This CDR3 spans 14 amino acids. Trimming took 5 bases from V and 9 from J; bases not matched to a gene: 10. Germline CDR1 and CDR2: SNHLY and FYNNEI. CDR3: CASSFEGGRGEQFF. CDR3 sequence (DNA): TGTGCCAGCAGTTTTGAGGGAGGGAGAGGTGAGCAGTTCTTC. Full variable domain (rest looked up from reference TRBV2 and TRBJ2-1): EPEVTQTPSHQVTQMGQEVILRCVPISNHLYFYWYRQILGQKVEFLVSFYNNEISEKSEIFDDQFSVERPDGSNFTLKIRSTKLEDSAMYFCASSFEGGRGEQFFGPGTRLTVL.

The chain recombines TRBV30 with TRBJ1-6; the D is unclear. The CDR3 runs to 13 residues. CDR1 and CDR2 (germline): GTSNPN, SVGIG (reference sequence). Trimming removed 0 bases at V and 5 bases at J, with 5 bases between. The CDR3 sequence is CAWSVNHNSPLHF. The CDR3 nucleotides read TGTGCCTGGAGTGTAAACCATAATTCACCCCTCCACTTT. Variable domain in full (rest from reference TRBV30 and TRBJ1-6): SQTIHQWPATLVQPVGSPLSLECTVEGTSNPNLYWYRQAAGRGLQLLFYSVGIGQISSEVPQNLSASRPQDRQFILSSKKLLLSDSGFYLCAWSVNHNSPLHFGNGTRLTVT.

This rearrangement joins TRBV12-3 or TRBV12-4 to TRBJ1-5, with TRBD1 identical over 9 bases. The CDR3 sequence is 14 residues long. V dropped 5 bases and J dropped 7; count of bases not matched to a gene: 6. CDR3: CASSLRTGEQPQHF. DNA of the CDR3: TGTGCCAGCAGTCTCCGGACAGGGGAACAGCCCCAGCATTTT.

J is TRBJ1-1 and V is TRBV5-5; 10 positions agree with TRBD1. Trimming cost V 1 base and J 1 base; bases outside gene matches: 1. Looked up from germline, CDR1 is SGHKS and CDR2 is YYEKEE (reference sequence). This CDR3 spans 15 amino acids. CDR3 bases: TGTGCCAGCAGCTTGCGGACAGGGGGGAACACTGAAGCTTTCTTT. Protein product: CASSLRTGGNTEAFF.

This clonotype occurred once. CDR3 sequence (DNA): TGTGCCAGCACCACAGGGGGTATCGCTGAAGCTTTCTTT. Translating gives CASTTGGIAEAFF. V is TRBV28 and J is TRBJ1-1; 8 bases line up with TRBD1. This CDR3 is built from 13 residues. Losses at the gene ends were 7 bases for V and 6 bases for J; bases not matched to a gene: 7. Germline V gene data show CDR1 as MDHEN and CDR2 as SYDVKM.

The V and J genes are TRBV7-2 and TRBJ1-5; D not resolved. This CDR3 is built from 15 residues. Germline loops: CDR1 SGHTA, CDR2 FQGNSA. Trimming stripped 0 bases from V and 4 bases from J, with 10 bases between. CDR3 protein: CASSLAWGGNQPQHF. CDR3 DNA sequence: TGTGCCAGCAGCTTAGCATGGGGAGGGAATCAGCCCCAGCATTTT.

The V and J genes are TRBV28 and TRBJ1-3; D is unresolved. Trimming pared 3 bases from V and 6 bases from J, leaving 15 bases between. Germline loops: CDR1 MDHEN, CDR2 SYDVKM. The length of the CDR3 is 15 residues. The CDR3 region has the DNA TGTGCCAGCAGTTTCACCGGGTTTAGGTCAAACACCATATATTTT. Translation: CASSFTGFRSNTIYF.

The rearrangement uses TRBV12-3 or TRBV12-4 and TRBJ2-7; possible D gene TRBD1, 6 bases. The CDR3 totals 12 residues. V lost 6 bases and J lost 9, with 15 bases in between. CDR3 in amino acids: CASSLTGPTQYF. Here the CDR3 DNA reads TGTGCCAGCAGCCTGACAGGACCGACGCAGTACTTC.